This is a list of T cell receptor beta chains from one sample in a study of read filtering for tumor transcriptome and immune sequencing. TCRdb re-derived calls from the reads in MiXCR, one entry per CDR3 protein. The sample has 50,000 or so distinct CDR3 sequences, roughly an eighth seen once. Material: a population of CD138-negative cells sorted from bone marrow. Every receptor here comes from a donor at least 40 years old with multiple myeloma. CDR3s include the opening cysteine and the closing phenylalanine or tryptophan. Fields, in order: clone size, V gene, D gene, J gene, CDR3 DNA, CDR3 protein. D genes are given only for firm matches. Rows give clone size only sometimes, using once, few, many, or a class for an expanded clone.

clone size: many; V gene: TRBV7-3; D gene: -; J gene: TRBJ2-6; CDR3 DNA: TGTGCCAGCAGCTTAAGAGGTCTCTCTGGGGCCAACGTCCTGACTTTC; CDR3 protein: CASSLRGLSGANVLTF
clone size: -; V gene: TRBV11-2; D gene: -; J gene: TRBJ2-7; CDR3 DNA: TGCGCCAGCAGCTTAATAGGGGTGAGCTACGAGCAGTACTTC; CDR3 protein: CASSLIGVSYEQYF
clone size: many; V gene: TRBV2; D gene: TRBD1; J gene: TRBJ2-5; CDR3 DNA: TGTGCCAGCAGCACCGGGACAGTAGGATCCCAGTACTTC; CDR3 protein: CASSTGTVGSQYF
clone size: many; V gene: TRBV6-1; D gene: -; J gene: TRBJ1-1; CDR3 DNA: TGTGCCAGCAACCCGGGGGGACTTGGGACTGAAGCTTTCTTT; CDR3 protein: CASNPGGLGTEAFF
clone size: few; V gene: TRBV6-1; D gene: -; J gene: TRBJ2-1; CDR3 DNA: TGTGCCAGCAGTTACGACTATACGGACAACGAGCAGTCCTTC; CDR3 protein: CASSYDYTDNEQSF
clone size: many; V gene: TRBV19; D gene: -; J gene: TRBJ2-5; CDR3 DNA: TGTGCCAGTAGTTCGGTCGCGTCGCAGCCCTGGGAGACCCAGTACTTC; CDR3 protein: CASSSVASQPWETQYF
clone size: many; V gene: TRBV6-1; D gene: -; J gene: TRBJ2-5; CDR3 DNA: TGTGCCAGCAGTATAAATCTTGGAGAGACCCAGTACTTC; CDR3 protein: CASSINLGETQYF
clone size: many; V gene: TRBV18; D gene: -; J gene: TRBJ2-3; CDR3 DNA: TGTGCCAGCTCCCGCGGGAAAACAAATACGCAGTATTTT; CDR3 protein: CASSRGKTNTQYF
clone size: -; V gene: TRBV4-1; D gene: -; J gene: TRBJ1-2; CDR3 DNA: TGCGCCAGCAGCCAAGACAGAACTAACTATGGCTACACCTTC; CDR3 protein: CASSQDRTNYGYTF
clone size: many; V gene: TRBV5-1; D gene: -; J gene: TRBJ2-6; CDR3 DNA: TGCGCCAGCAGCTTGTGGGGCAGCTCTGGGGCCAACGTCCTGACTTTC; CDR3 protein: CASSLWGSSGANVLTF
clone size: many; V gene: TRBV6-2/TRBV6-3; D gene: -; J gene: TRBJ2-3; CDR3 DNA: TGTGCCAGCAGTTCCCAGGGGGGGCGGGCAGATACGCAGTATTTT; CDR3 protein: CASSSQGGRADTQYF
clone size: many; V gene: TRBV7-9; D gene: -; J gene: TRBJ1-1; CDR3 DNA: TGTGCCAGCAGCCCTTACCCCTCGATCTTT; CDR3 protein: CASSPYPSIF
clone size: many; V gene: TRBV6-5; D gene: TRBD1; J gene: TRBJ1-1; CDR3 DNA: TGTGCCACTGTAACAGGGGGCCGGACTGAAGCTTTCTTT; CDR3 protein: CATVTGGRTEAFF
clone size: many; V gene: TRBV5-1; D gene: TRBD2; J gene: TRBJ2-5; CDR3 DNA: TGCGCCAGCAGTTTACCACCGCGCGGGACTAGCAAGGAGACCCAGTACTTC; CDR3 protein: CASSLPPRGTSKETQYF
clone size: many; V gene: TRBV7-8; D gene: TRBD1; J gene: TRBJ2-2; CDR3 DNA: TGTGCCAGCAGTCTGAGGGGGACAGGGGAAACCGGGGAGCTGTTTTTT; CDR3 protein: CASSLRGTGETGELFF
clone size: many; V gene: TRBV6-5; D gene: -; J gene: TRBJ2-5; CDR3 DNA: TGTGCCAGCAGTCCCGACCCCGGGACTTACCAAGAGACCCAGTACTTC; CDR3 protein: CASSPDPGTYQETQYF
clone size: -; V gene: TRBV10-2; D gene: TRBD2; J gene: TRBJ2-1; CDR3 DNA: TGCGCCAGCAGTGATTTCGGGAGGACTAGGTCCCTTTACAATGAGCAGTCCTTC; CDR3 protein: CASSDFGRTRSLYNEQSF
clone size: many; V gene: TRBV19; D gene: -; J gene: TRBJ1-6; CDR3 DNA: TGTGCCAGTAGTACCTCCGGGACACTCAATTCACCCCTCCACTTT; CDR3 protein: CASSTSGTLNSPLHF
clone size: many; V gene: TRBV10-3; D gene: TRBD2; J gene: TRBJ2-7; CDR3 DNA: TGTGCCGTAGGGCTGTTTGGGACTAGCGGGGACCCGAGCTCCTACGAGCAGTACTTC; CDR3 protein: CAVGLFGTSGDPSSYEQYF
clone size: -; V gene: TRBV20-1; D gene: -; J gene: TRBJ1-4; CDR3 DNA: TGTAGTGCATCACCGAGACAGGCGGGAAAACTGTTTTTT; CDR3 protein: CSASPRQAGKLFF
clone size: few; V gene: TRBV7-9; D gene: -; J gene: TRBJ2-2; CDR3 DNA: TGTGCCAGCAGCCCCCTAGCGAACACCGGGGAGCTGTTTTTT; CDR3 protein: CASSPLANTGELFF
clone size: many; V gene: TRBV28; D gene: -; J gene: TRBJ1-1; CDR3 DNA: TGTGCCAGCACCCCGAGGAACACTGAAGCTTTCTTT; CDR3 protein: CASTPRNTEAFF
clone size: few; V gene: TRBV10-2; D gene: -; J gene: TRBJ2-7; CDR3 DNA: TGCGCCAGCAGGACTGAGACGGTCTCCTACGAGCAGTACTTC; CDR3 protein: CASRTETVSYEQYF
clone size: many; V gene: TRBV5-6; D gene: -; J gene: TRBJ1-5; CDR3 DNA: TGTGCCAGCAGCTTGGGGCGACCCGGACCCCAGCATTTT; CDR3 protein: CASSLGRPGPQHF
clone size: many; V gene: TRBV5-1; D gene: -; J gene: TRBJ1-2; CDR3 DNA: TGCGCCAGCAGTATCACCGAGAACTATGGCTACACCTTC; CDR3 protein: CASSITENYGYTF
clone size: many; V gene: TRBV6-5; D gene: TRBD1; J gene: TRBJ2-1; CDR3 DNA: TGTGCCAGCAGCCGGGACAGGGGTTTAAATGAGCAGTTCTTC; CDR3 protein: CASSRDRGLNEQFF
clone size: many; V gene: TRBV20-1; D gene: TRBD1; J gene: TRBJ2-4; CDR3 DNA: TGCAGTGCGCAGGGGCAGGGGGCCTTGGCCAAAAACATTCAGTACTTC; CDR3 protein: CSAQGQGALAKNIQYF
clone size: -; V gene: TRBV20-1; D gene: TRBD1; J gene: TRBJ1-5; CDR3 DNA: TGCAGTGCTAGATCGGGACAGCTCTACCTAGGTCGGCCCCAGCATTTT; CDR3 protein: CSARSGQLYLGRPQHF
clone size: many; V gene: TRBV2; D gene: TRBD1; J gene: TRBJ2-3; CDR3 DNA: TGTGCCAGCAGTGCGACAGGGTCGTTAGCAGATACGCAGTATTTT; CDR3 protein: CASSATGSLADTQYF
clone size: many; V gene: TRBV29-1; D gene: -; J gene: TRBJ1-2; CDR3 DNA: TGCAGCGTGAGAGAAGTGGGTTCTAACTATGGCTACACCTTC; CDR3 protein: CSVREVGSNYGYTF
clone size: many; V gene: TRBV29-1; D gene: -; J gene: TRBJ1-2; CDR3 DNA: TGCAGCGCCCAAAAGGGGCAGGAGTATGGCTACACCTTC; CDR3 protein: CSAQKGQEYGYTF
clone size: many; V gene: TRBV2; D gene: TRBD1; J gene: TRBJ1-1; CDR3 DNA: TGTGCCAGCGGGAAGAGGGACAGGAACACTGAAGCTTTCTTT; CDR3 protein: CASGKRDRNTEAFF
clone size: -; V gene: TRBV20-1; D gene: -; J gene: TRBJ1-1; CDR3 DNA: TGCAGTGCTCCCTCGGCCCAGGGACACTTGAACACTGAAGCTTTCTTT; CDR3 protein: CSAPSAQGHLNTEAFF
clone size: many; V gene: TRBV20-1; D gene: -; J gene: TRBJ1-5; CDR3 DNA: TGCAGTGCTAGAGTGGGTCTTCAAAATCAGCCCCAGCATTTT; CDR3 protein: CSARVGLQNQPQHF
clone size: many; V gene: TRBV30; D gene: TRBD1; J gene: TRBJ1-5; CDR3 DNA: TGTGCCTGGAGGGGACAGGGGTGGACTCAGCCCCAGCATTTT; CDR3 protein: CAWRGQGWTQPQHF
clone size: many; V gene: TRBV3-1; D gene: TRBD2; J gene: TRBJ2-5; CDR3 DNA: TGTGCCAGCAGCCGGACTAGGTGGGAGACCCAGTACTTC; CDR3 protein: CASSRTRWETQYF
clone size: many; V gene: TRBV5-1; D gene: -; J gene: TRBJ1-4; CDR3 DNA: TGCGCCAGCAGCTTGAAGGACACCCGGTCTGGACGGGGGAATGAAAAACTGTTTTTT; CDR3 protein: CASSLKDTRSGRGNEKLFF